Shown below are 14 T cell receptor beta chains from a single sample sequenced in a study of cytomegalovirus exposure and HLA in healthy donors. Amplification used 60 Vbeta primers and 13 Jbeta primers. Only in-frame clones appear in the TCRdb table, and some are missing; sequencing was by immunoSEQ multiplex PCR. Of roughly 180,000 clones listed, roughly 80% are singletons. The sample comprised PBMCs. These TCRs come from a man younger than 35 in good health and CMV-seronegative.

This clone has only a few counts. CDR3 protein: CATSLFPGYEQYF. DNA for the CDR3: TGTGCCACCTCCTTATTCCCAGGCTACGAGCAGTACTTC. The chain has TRBV6-6 and TRBJ2-7; D remains unclear. CDR3 size: 13 residues. Germline-derived CDR1 and CDR2 are MNHNY and SVGAGI (reference sequence). V was clipped by 10 bases and J by 3 bases, with 16 bases between them.

The rearrangement links TRBV7-6 to TRBJ1-5; D uncertain. Per the germline V gene, CDR1 is SGHVS and CDR2 is FNYEAQ. V was shortened by 0 bases and J by 5 bases, with 5 bases between the two germline ends. The CDR3 loop spans 13 amino acids. The chain's CDR3 is CASSLAEDQPQHF. The CDR3 DNA follows: TGTGCCAGCAGCTTAGCTGAGGATCAGCCCCAGCATTTT.

This chain joins TRBV5-1 and TRBJ2-5; D is possibly TRBD2 (5 bases). V dropped 6 bases and J dropped 4 bases, with 16 bases sitting between them. CDR1 SGHRS and CDR2 YFSETQ come from the germline V gene. There are 14 residues in the CDR3. The CDR3 DNA reads TGCGCCAGCAACCAACAAATAGGAGGAGAGACCCAGTACTTC. This translates into CASNQQIGGETQYF. Based on the CDR3 plus reference TRBV5-1 and TRBJ2-5, the full variable domain is KAGVTQTPRYLIKTRGQQVTLSCSPISGHRSVSWYQQTPGQGLQFLFEYFSETQRNKGNFPGRFSGRQFSNSRSEMNVSTLELGDSALYLCASNQQIGGETQYFGPGTRLLVL.

In DNA, the CDR3 is TGTGCCAGCAGCTTGGCAGCGTCCCGGGACAGGGGCTACGAGCAGTACTTC. This gives the protein CASSLAASRDRGYEQYF. The rearrangement joins TRBV5-8 to TRBJ2-7; 10 positions match TRBD1. V shed 0 bases and J 3 bases; nucleotides not matched to a gene: 9. The length of the CDR3 is 17 residues. Germline CDR1 is SGHTS and CDR2 is YDEGEE.

The chain carries TRBV15 and TRBJ2-7; D is unclear. CDR3 length: 13 residues. CDR1 LNHNV and CDR2 YYDKDF come from the germline V gene (reference sequence). With 1 base removed from V and 5 bases from J, the gap between germline ends came to 9 bases. The DNA of the CDR3 is TGTGCCACCAGCAGAGGAGCTCGCGACGAGCAGTACTTC. Translating it yields CATSRGARDEQYF. The variable domain in full, completed from reference TRBV15 and TRBJ2-7, reads DAMVIQNPRYQVTQFGKPVTLSCSQTLNHNVMYWYQQKSSQAPKLLFHYYDKDFNNEADTPDNFQSRRPNTSFCFLDIRSPGLGDTAMYLCATSRGARDEQYFGPGTRLTVT.

The rearrangement links TRBV19 to TRBJ1-4, with 7 nucleotides matching TRBD1. The length of the CDR3 is 15 residues. Trimming removed 1 base from V and 7 bases from J; junction bases left unmatched: 6. The germline gives CDR1 LNHDA, CDR2 SQIVND (reference sequence). In DNA, the CDR3 is TGTGCCAGTAGTATAGTAGGGACAGCGCCTGAAAAACTGTTTTTT. Its translation: CASSIVGTAPEKLFF.

The chain recombines TRBV18 with TRBJ1-4; the D is unclear. This CDR3 spans 13 amino acids. V lost 6 bases and J 4 bases, leaving 9 bases between the germline ends. In germline, CDR1 is KGHSH, CDR2 LQKENI. DNA of the CDR3: TGTGCCAGCTCCACAGTAAATAATGAAAAACTGTTTTTT. It specifies CASSTVNNEKLFF.

The sample holds one count of this clone. V gene TRBV18 combines with J gene TRBJ2-2; 10 nucleotides line up with TRBD1. The CDR3 loop spans 15 amino acids. With V trimmed by 3 bases and J by 3 bases, 1 base remained unmatched. From germline, CDR1 is KGHSH and CDR2 LQKENI. The CDR3 is CASSPTGGYTGELFF. For the CDR3, the DNA is TGTGCCAGCTCACCGACAGGGGGCTACACCGGGGAGCTGTTTTTT.

The chain joins TRBV7-6 to TRBJ1-1; D is unresolved. This CDR3 region has 11 residues. Trimming stripped 2 bases from V and 5 bases from J, with 3 bases between. Germline V gene data show CDR1 as SGHVS and CDR2 as FNYEAQ. CDR3 DNA sequence: TGTGCCAGCAGCTTAATAACTGAAGCTTTCTTT. Its translation is CASSLITEAFF.

This chain joins TRBV28 and TRBJ2-2; no definite D call. The CDR3 has 13 amino acids. Trimming took 11 bases from V and 0 from J, leaving 10 bases between them. Germline CDR1 and CDR2: MDHEN and SYDVKM. In DNA, the CDR3 is TGTGCCTCAGAAAAACCGAACACCGGGGAGCTGTTTTTT. Protein sequence: CASEKPNTGELFF.

In this sample, this clone turned up a few times. The genes are TRBV6-1 and TRBJ2-6, with 8 bases fitting TRBD1. The germline gives CDR1 MNHNS, CDR2 SASEGT. This CDR3 region has 14 residues. J lost 4 bases, V lost 8 bases, and 4 bases had no gene match. Here the CDR3 reads CASWTGSGANVLTF. The CDR3 DNA follows: TGTGCCAGCTGGACAGGGTCCGGGGCCAACGTCCTGACTTTC.

V usage is TRBV29-1 and J usage is TRBJ1-1, with D perhaps TRBD1 (6 bases). Germline V lookup: CDR1 SQVTM, CDR2 ANQGSEA. This CDR3 has 13 amino acids. Trimming removed 7 bases from V and 1 base from J, with 13 bases in between. The CDR3 loop reads CSARTAPNTEAFF. In DNA, the CDR3 is TGCAGCGCTAGGACAGCCCCGAACACTGAAGCTTTCTTT.

Only one count was recorded for this clone. The rearrangement uses TRBV30 and TRBJ2-5, with TRBD1 matching over 8 bases. The CDR3 contains 13 residues. Germline CDR1 is GTSNPN and CDR2 is SVGIG (reference sequence). J gave up 11 bases and V 0 bases, and 8 bases lay outside the gene matches. The CDR3 reads CAWSVPGGYVQYF. The CDR3 DNA reads TGTGCCTGGAGTGTCCCAGGGGGCTACGTGCAGTACTTC. Full variable domain (outside the CDR3, taken from reference TRBV30 and TRBJ2-5): SQTIHQWPATLVQPVGSPLSLECTVEGTSNPNLYWYRQAAGRGLQLLFYSVGIGQISSEVPQNLSASRPQDRQFILSSKKLLLSDSGFYLCAWSVPGGYVQYFGPGTRLLVL.

The chain links TRBV9 to TRBJ1-1; 7 positions agree with TRBD1. The J segment lost 4 bases and the V segment lost 3 bases, leaving 3 bases of the junction unmatched. The CDR3 runs 13 residues. Germline V gene sequence: CDR1 SGDLS, CDR2 YYNGEE. CDR3 sequence: CASSGRGATEAFF. The DNA of the CDR3 is TGTGCCAGCAGCGGCAGGGGGGCCACTGAAGCTTTCTTT. The whole variable domain, remainder taken from reference TRBV9 and TRBJ1-1, is DSGVTQTPKHLITATGQRVTLRCSPRSGDLSVYWYQQSLDQGLQFLIQYYNGEERAKGNILERFSAQQFPDLHSELNLSSLELGDSALYFCASSGRGATEAFFGQGTRLTVV.